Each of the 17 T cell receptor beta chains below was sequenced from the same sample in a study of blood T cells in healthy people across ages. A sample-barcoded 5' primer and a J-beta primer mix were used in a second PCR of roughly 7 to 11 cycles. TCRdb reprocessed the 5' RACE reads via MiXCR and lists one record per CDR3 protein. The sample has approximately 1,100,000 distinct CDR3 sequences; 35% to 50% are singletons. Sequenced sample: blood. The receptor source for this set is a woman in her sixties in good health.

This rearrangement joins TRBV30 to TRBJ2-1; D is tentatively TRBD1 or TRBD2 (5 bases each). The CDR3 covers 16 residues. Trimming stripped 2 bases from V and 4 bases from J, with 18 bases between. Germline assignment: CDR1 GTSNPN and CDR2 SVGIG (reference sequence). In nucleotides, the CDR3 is TGTGCCTGGAGTAGTGCGTGGGACGGGAAGTACAATGAGCAGTTCTTC. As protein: CAWSSAWDGKYNEQFF.

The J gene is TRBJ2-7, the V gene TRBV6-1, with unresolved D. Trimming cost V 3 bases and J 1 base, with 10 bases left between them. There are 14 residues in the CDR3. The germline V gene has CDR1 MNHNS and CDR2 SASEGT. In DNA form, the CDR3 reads TGTGCCAGCAGTGACCGGAGACGGTCCTACGAGCAGTACTTC. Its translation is CASSDRRRSYEQYF.

CDR3 amino acids: CASCWDTGELFF. Written as DNA, the CDR3 is TGCGCCAGCTGCTGGGACACCGGGGAGCTGTTTTTT. The chain couples TRBV5-1 to TRBJ2-2; no clear D. Germline assignment: CDR1 SGHRS and CDR2 YFSETQ. The V and J ends lost 7 bases and 3 bases respectively, with 7 bases between them. The CDR3 totals 12 residues. Supplemented by reference TRBV5-1 and TRBJ2-2, the full variable domain reads KAGVTQTPRYLIKTRGQQVTLSCSPISGHRSVSWYQQTPGQGLQFLFEYFSETQRNKGNFPGRFSGRQFSNSRSEMNVSTLELGDSALYLCASCWDTGELFFGEGSRLTVL.

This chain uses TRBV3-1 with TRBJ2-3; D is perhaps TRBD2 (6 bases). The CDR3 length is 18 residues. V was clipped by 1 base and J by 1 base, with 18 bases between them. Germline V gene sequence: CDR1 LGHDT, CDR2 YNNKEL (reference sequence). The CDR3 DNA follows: TGTGCCAGCAGCCAAGGTGTTCGTTGGGAGGTGGGCACAGATACGCAGTATTTT. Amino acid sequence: CASSQGVRWEVGTDTQYF.

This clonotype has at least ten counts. The CDR3: CASSRAASGSYEQYF. In DNA, the CDR3 is TGTGCCAGCAGCCGCGCGGCTAGCGGATCCTACGAGCAGTACTTC. The chain carries TRBV7-9 and TRBJ2-7, with 7 bases fitting TRBD2. CDR1 is SEHNR, CDR2 FQNEAQ, per germline (reference sequence). CDR3 size: 15 residues. With V trimmed by 5 bases and J by 1 base, 8 bases remained unmatched. The complete variable domain, with remaining parts taken from reference TRBV7-9 and TRBJ2-7, reads DTGVSQNPRHKITKRGQNVTFRCDPISEHNRLYWYRQTLGQGPEFLTYFQNEAQLEKSRLLSDRFSAERPKGSFSTLEIQRTEQGDSAMYLCASSRAASGSYEQYFGPGTRLTVT.

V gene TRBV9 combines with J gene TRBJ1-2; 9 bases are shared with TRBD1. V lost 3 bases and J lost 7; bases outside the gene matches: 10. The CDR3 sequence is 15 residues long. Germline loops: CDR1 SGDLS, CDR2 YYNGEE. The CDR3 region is CASSGRTGEEGGYTF. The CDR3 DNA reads TGTGCCAGCAGCGGCCGGACAGGGGAGGAGGGTGGCTACACCTTC.

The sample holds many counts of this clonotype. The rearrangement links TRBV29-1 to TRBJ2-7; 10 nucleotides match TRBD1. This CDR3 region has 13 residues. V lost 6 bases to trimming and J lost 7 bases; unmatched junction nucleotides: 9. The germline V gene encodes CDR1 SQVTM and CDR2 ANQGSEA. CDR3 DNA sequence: TGCAGCGTAACCGGGACAGGGGTCCGGGAGCAGTACTTC. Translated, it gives CSVTGTGVREQYF.

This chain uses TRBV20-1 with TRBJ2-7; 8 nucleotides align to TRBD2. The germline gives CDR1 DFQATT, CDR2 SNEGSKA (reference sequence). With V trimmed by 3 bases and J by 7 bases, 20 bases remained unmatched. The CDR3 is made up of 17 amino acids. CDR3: CSARIILVAGGDNEQYF. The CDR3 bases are TGCAGTGCTAGGATAATCCTCGTGGCGGGGGGAGACAATGAGCAGTACTTC.

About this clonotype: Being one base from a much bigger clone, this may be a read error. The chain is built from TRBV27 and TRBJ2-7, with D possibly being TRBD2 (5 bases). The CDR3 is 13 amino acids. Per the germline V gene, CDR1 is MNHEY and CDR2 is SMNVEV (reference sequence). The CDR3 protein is CARSPSAGNEQYF. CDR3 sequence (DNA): TGTGCCCGCAGTCCGTCGGCCGGGAACGAGCAGTACTTC.

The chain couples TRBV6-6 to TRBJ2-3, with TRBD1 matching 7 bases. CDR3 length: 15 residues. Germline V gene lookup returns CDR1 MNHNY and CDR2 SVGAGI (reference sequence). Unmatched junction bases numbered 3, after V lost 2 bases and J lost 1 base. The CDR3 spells CASSYRDSRTDTQYF. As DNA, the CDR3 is TGTGCCAGCAGTTACCGGGACAGTCGCACAGATACGCAGTATTTT.

CDR3 nucleotide sequence: TGTGCCAGCAGTTTCGGGCCACCTCCCCCTGAGCAGTTCTTC. Translated, it gives CASSFGPPPPEQFF. This chain links TRBV12-3 or TRBV12-4 with TRBJ2-1; no clear D. This CDR3 spans 14 amino acids. Between the trimmed V and J ends, which lost 3 bases and 9 bases, there was a span of 15 bases.

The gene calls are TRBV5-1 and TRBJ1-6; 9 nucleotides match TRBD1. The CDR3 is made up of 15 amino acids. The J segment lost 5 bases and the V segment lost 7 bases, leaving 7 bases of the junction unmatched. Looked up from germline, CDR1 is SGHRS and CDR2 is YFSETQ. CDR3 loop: CASRKQGADNSPLHF. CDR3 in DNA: TGCGCCAGCCGCAAACAGGGGGCTGATAATTCACCCCTCCACTTT.

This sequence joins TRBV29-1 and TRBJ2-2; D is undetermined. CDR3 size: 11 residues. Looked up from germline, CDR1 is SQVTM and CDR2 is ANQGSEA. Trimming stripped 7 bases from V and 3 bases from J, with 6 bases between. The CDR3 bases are TGCAGCGGTTCTCACACCGGGGAGCTGTTTTTT. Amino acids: CSGSHTGELFF.

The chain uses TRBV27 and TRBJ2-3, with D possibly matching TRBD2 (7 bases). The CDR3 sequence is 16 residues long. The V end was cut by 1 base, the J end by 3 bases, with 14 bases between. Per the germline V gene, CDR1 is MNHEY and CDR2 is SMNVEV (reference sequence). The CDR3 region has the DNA TGTGCCAGCAGTTTATGGCGGGGGCGCGGGACAGATACGCAGTATTTT. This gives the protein CASSLWRGRGTDTQYF.

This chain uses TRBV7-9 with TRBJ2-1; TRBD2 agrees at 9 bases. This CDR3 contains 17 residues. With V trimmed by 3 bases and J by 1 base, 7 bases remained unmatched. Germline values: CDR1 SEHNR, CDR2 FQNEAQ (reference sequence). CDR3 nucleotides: TGTGCCAGCAGCTTGATTAGCGGGAGCGGGTCCTACAATGAGCAGTTCTTC. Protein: CASSLISGSGSYNEQFF.

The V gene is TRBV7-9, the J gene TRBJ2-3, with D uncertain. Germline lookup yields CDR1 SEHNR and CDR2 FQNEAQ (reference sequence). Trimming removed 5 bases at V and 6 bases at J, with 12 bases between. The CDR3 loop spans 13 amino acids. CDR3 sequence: CASSVNGRDTQYF. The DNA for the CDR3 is TGTGCCAGCAGCGTAAATGGTCGGGATACGCAGTATTTT. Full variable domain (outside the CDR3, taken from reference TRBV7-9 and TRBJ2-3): DTGVSQNPRHKITKRGQNVTFRCDPISEHNRLYWYRQTLGQGPEFLTYFQNEAQLEKSRLLSDRFSAERPKGSFSTLEIQRTEQGDSAMYLCASSVNGRDTQYFGPGTRLTVL.

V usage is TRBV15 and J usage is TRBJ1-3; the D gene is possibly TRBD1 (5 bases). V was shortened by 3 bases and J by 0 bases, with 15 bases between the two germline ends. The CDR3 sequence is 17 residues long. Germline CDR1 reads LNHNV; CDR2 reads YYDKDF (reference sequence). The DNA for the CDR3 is TGTGCCACCAGCAGGCCGGGACGGCAATTCTCTGGAAACACCATATATTTT. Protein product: CATSRPGRQFSGNTIYF.